This T cell receptor beta chain was recorded in a study of patients and donors after allogeneic stem cell transplantation (dated by TCRdb to the early 2020s). Libraries were prepared through RT-PCR. The instrument given in TCRdb is NextSeq 550. TCRdb redid the processing of the public reads, applying fastp at Q25 and MiXCR, and retained in-frame beta chains. One record per CDR3 amino acid sequence lists the most common genes and DNA. The sample contains 85,000 to 90,000 distinct CDR3 sequences, 45% to 50% of them found a single time. 61% of the sample is held by the ten biggest clonotypes. As regards this clonotype: What this receptor recognizes is not known. No per-base quality is available; no much larger clone lies one base away.

Trimming at the junction amounts to 1 base on V and 3 bases on J, and the germline ends lie 10 bases apart. The CDR3 goes from the cysteine to the phenylalanine over 15 residues. Only the CDR3 part of the read is kept: 45 bases, read in frame from the first base. Taken from the germline V gene, the CDR1 and CDR2 loops are LGHNA and YSLEER. This clonotype was sampled from a human donor who was either an allogeneic HSCT recipient or a stem cell or donor lymphocyte infusion donor (not recorded which). It is not recorded whose cells these are; they may come from a transplant donor. The rearranged segments are TRBV4-3 and TRBJ2-1; D gene: possibly TRBD2, on 5 matching bases. Sequenced material: blood, either unsorted or a sorted T cell fraction (not recorded which). The CDR3 loop reads CASSQALGSYNEQFF. At the DNA level, the sequence is TGCGCCAGCAGCCAAGCCCTGGGGAGCTACAATGAGCAGTTCTTC.